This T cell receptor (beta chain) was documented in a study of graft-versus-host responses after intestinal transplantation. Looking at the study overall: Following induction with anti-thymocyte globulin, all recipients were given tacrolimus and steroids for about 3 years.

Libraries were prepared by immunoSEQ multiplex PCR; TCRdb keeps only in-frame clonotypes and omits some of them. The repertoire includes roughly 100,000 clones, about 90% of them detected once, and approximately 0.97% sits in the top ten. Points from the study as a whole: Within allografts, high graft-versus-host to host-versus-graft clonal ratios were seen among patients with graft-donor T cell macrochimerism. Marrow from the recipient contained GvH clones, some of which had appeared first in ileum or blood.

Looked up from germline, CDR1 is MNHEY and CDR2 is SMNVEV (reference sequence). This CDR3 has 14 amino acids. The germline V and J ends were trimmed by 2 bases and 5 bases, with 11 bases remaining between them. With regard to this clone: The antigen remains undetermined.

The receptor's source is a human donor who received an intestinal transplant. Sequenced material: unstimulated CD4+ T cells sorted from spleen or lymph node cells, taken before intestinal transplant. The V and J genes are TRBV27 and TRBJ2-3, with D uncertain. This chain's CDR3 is CASSLGPRQDTQYF. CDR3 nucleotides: TGTGCCAGCAGTTTAGGACCGCGGCAAGATACGCAGTATTTT.